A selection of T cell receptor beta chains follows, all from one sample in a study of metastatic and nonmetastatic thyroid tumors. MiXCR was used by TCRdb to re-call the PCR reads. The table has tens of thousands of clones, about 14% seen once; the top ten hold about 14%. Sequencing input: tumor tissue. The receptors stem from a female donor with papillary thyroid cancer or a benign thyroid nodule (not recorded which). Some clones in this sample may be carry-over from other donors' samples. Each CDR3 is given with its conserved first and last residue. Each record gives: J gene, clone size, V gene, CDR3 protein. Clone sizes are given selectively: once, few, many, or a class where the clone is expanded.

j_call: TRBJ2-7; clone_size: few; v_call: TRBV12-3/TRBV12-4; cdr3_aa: CASSPWDRGTYEQYF
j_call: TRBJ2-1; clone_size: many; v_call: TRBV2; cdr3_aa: CASNPLGGPYNEQFF
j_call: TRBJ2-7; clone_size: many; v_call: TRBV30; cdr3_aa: CAWSGSGQGDF
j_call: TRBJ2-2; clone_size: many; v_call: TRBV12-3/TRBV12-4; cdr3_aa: CASSSREVGELFF
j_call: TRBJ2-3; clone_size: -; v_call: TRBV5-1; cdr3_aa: CASSTYAQGALWPTDTQYF
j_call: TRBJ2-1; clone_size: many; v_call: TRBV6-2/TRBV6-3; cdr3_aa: CASRTSGGFNEQFF
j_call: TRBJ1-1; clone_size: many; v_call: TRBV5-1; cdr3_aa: CASSWGTGDNTEAFF
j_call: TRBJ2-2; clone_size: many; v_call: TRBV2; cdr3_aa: CASKERGVTGELFF
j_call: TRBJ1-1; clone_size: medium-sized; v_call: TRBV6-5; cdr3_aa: CASSYSIRHHTEAFF
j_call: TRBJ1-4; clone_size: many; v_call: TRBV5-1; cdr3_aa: CASSLGGGDRNEKLFF
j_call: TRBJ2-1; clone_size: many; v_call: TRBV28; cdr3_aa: CASTPLQTYNSEQFF
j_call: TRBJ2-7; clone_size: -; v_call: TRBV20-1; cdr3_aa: CSALLMGISYEQHF
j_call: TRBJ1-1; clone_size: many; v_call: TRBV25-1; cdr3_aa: CASSERGQGWTEAFF
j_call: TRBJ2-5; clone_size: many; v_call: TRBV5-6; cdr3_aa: CASSLRGGETQYF
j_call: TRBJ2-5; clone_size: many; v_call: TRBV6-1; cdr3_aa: CASSPSSGQGWETQYF
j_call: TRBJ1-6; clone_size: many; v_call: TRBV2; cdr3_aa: CASSPDQGDSPLHF
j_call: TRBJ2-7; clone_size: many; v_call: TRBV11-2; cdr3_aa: CASSRGPYYEQYF
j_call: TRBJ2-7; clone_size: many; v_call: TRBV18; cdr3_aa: CASRGDRDSYEQYF